This entry lists 21 T cell receptor beta chains sequenced from one sample in a study of CD8+CD57+ T cells in acquired aplastic anemia. CDR3 and TCR beta VDJ profiling relied on a genomic DNA template. TCRdb ran MiXCR on the reads and lists one entry per CDR3 protein. The sample has 100,000 to 150,000 distinct CDR3 sequences, around 48% seen once. Sequences were obtained from sorted CD4+, CD8+, or CD8+CD57+ T cells (not recorded which) from PBMCs. Every receptor here comes from a human donor in good health, serving as a control.

This clonotype occurred a few times. The chain recombines TRBV12-1 with TRBJ2-2; the tabulated D call, TRBD1, remains unverified against the DNA. TRBV12-1 is flagged as a pseudogene. The CDR3 runs to 16 residues. As DNA, the CDR3 is TGTGCCAGCAGCTCACTGTCGGCGAAAGACACCGGGGAGCTGTTTTTT. Translating gives CASSSLSAKDTGELFF.

This clonotype was picked up many times. As DNA, the CDR3 is TGTGCCAGCAAGCCCCCGGGGTCTTCACCCCTCCACTTT. The encoded protein is CASKPPGSSPLHF. The rearrangement joins TRBV6-2 or TRBV6-3 to TRBJ1-6; no reliable D call. The CDR3 has 13 amino acids. In germline, CDR1 is MNHEY, CDR2 SVGEGT. V was shortened by 7 bases and J by 9 bases, with 13 bases between the two germline ends.

This chain joins TRBV7-3 and TRBJ2-7, with 7 nucleotides matching TRBD2. V was pared by 6 bases and J by 6 bases, with 14 bases of the junction left unmatched. The CDR3 contains 15 residues. In germline, CDR1 is SGHTA, CDR2 FQGTGA. CDR3: CASRAGVGTSSEQYF. CDR3 DNA: TGTGCCAGCAGGGCGGGGGTGGGAACCTCTAGCGAGCAGTACTTC.

The chain is built from TRBV4-3 and TRBJ1-2; D unclear. The germline gives CDR1 LGHNA, CDR2 YSLEER. Between the trimmed V and J ends, which lost 0 bases and 2 bases, there was a span of 10 bases. The CDR3 spans 15 residues. The CDR3 loop reads CASSQEDKINYGYTF. The CDR3 DNA reads as TGCGCCAGCAGCCAAGAAGACAAGATAAACTATGGCTACACCTTC.

The V gene is TRBV24-1, the J gene TRBJ1-5; D remains ambiguous. With 9 bases removed from V and 2 bases from J, the gap between germline ends came to 25 bases. Per germline, CDR1 KGHDR and CDR2 SFDVKD. The CDR3 is made up of 18 amino acids. This CDR3 is CATATTEKGAHGNQPQHF. DNA of the CDR3: TGTGCCACCGCAACCACCGAAAAGGGAGCACATGGCAATCAGCCCCAGCATTTT.

The rearrangement links TRBV12-3 or TRBV12-4 to TRBJ2-4, with 7 bases identical to TRBD1. This CDR3 has 16 amino acids. J gave up 3 bases and V 6 bases, and 11 bases lay outside the gene matches. CDR3 nucleotide sequence: TGTGCCAGCAGCGATACAGGGGTATGGGACAAAAACATTCAGTACTTC. It yields the protein CASSDTGVWDKNIQYF.

This clonotype appeared a few times. The chain couples TRBV6-2 or TRBV6-3 to TRBJ2-1; D not certain. CDR3 length: 14 amino acids. Trimming left V 1 base short and J 5 bases short, with 9 bases between. From germline, CDR1 is MNHEY and CDR2 SVGEGT. CDR3 in amino acids: CASSYFSGNNEQFF. The DNA for the CDR3 is TGTGCCAGCAGTTACTTTTCTGGGAACAATGAGCAGTTCTTC.

The J gene is TRBJ2-7, the V gene TRBV20-1, with 7 bases identical to TRBD1. The V segment lost 5 bases and the J segment 4 bases; nucleotides outside the gene matches: 11. The CDR3 is 14 amino acids. Germline values: CDR1 DFQATT, CDR2 SNEGSKA (reference sequence). The CDR3 loop reads CSAGKTGSLYEQYF. The CDR3 bases are TGCAGTGCTGGAAAGACAGGGTCCCTTTACGAGCAGTACTTC.

The chain combines TRBV5-1 with TRBJ2-7; D is perhaps TRBD1 or TRBD2 (5 bases each). This CDR3 is 16 amino acids long. V lost 1 base and J 3 bases, leaving 17 bases between the germline ends. Germline lookup yields CDR1 SGHRS and CDR2 YFSETQ. The CDR3 DNA sequence: TGCGCCAGCAGCTTGACCTCCGGGACGGGACGCTACGAGCAGTACTTC. Translating it yields CASSLTSGTGRYEQYF.

The chain uses TRBV20-1 and TRBJ1-2; 8 nucleotides align to TRBD1. CDR1 is DFQATT, CDR2 SNEGSKA, per germline (reference sequence). Trimming at V came to 0 bases and at J to 4 bases, leaving 7 bases not matched to a gene. The CDR3 is made up of 15 amino acids. CDR3 sequence reads: CSARDRTGLAYGYTF. The CDR3 bases are TGCAGTGCTAGAGATCGGACAGGGTTGGCCTATGGCTACACCTTC.

This clonotype was recorded only once. This could be a read error, since a much larger clone is one nucleotide away. The chain recombines TRBV5-4 with TRBJ2-2; D might be TRBD1 or TRBD2, each matching 5 bases. CDR1 is SGHNT, CDR2 YYREEE, per germline (reference sequence). CDR3 length: 16 residues. CDR3 nucleotides: TGTGCCACCGGGAACCGGCAGGGAGACAACAGCGGGGAGCTGTTTTTT. Protein: CATGNRQGDNSGELFF.

The V and J genes are TRBV2 and TRBJ2-1; the match to TRBD2 covers 9 bases. The J segment lost 3 bases and the V segment lost 8 bases, leaving 8 bases of the junction unmatched. The CDR3 length is 15 residues. Germline V gives CDR1 SNHLY, CDR2 FYNNEI. The CDR3 reads CASDEIAGDYNEQFF. The CDR3, as DNA: TGTGCCAGCGATGAAATAGCGGGGGACTACAATGAGCAGTTCTTC.

This clonotype appeared many times. This could be a read error, since a much larger clone is one nucleotide away. This is likely a read error, given that the CDR3 carries no conserved phenylalanine or tryptophan at its end. V is TRBV2 and J is TRBJ1-1, with 7 bases that match TRBD1. With V trimmed by 6 bases and J by 0 bases, 4 bases remained unmatched. CDR3 size: 14 residues. In germline, CDR1 is SNHLY, CDR2 FYNNEI. The CDR3: CASREGQLNTEAFL. The CDR3 DNA follows: TGTGCCAGCAGGGAGGGACAGCTGAACACTGAAGCTTTCCTT.

The V gene is TRBV9, the J gene TRBJ2-3; 9 nucleotides match TRBD1. Unmatched junction bases numbered 6, after V lost 3 bases and J lost 1 base. Germline CDR1 is SGDLS and CDR2 is YYNGEE. CDR3 length equals 16 residues. The CDR3 sequence is CASSGPGQGGTDTQYF. DNA of the CDR3: TGTGCCAGCAGCGGACCGGGACAGGGTGGCACAGATACGCAGTATTTT.

The table lists this clonotype with many counts. V gene TRBV5-4 combines with J gene TRBJ2-1; 10 bases are shared with TRBD2. The V segment lost 5 bases and the J segment 8 bases; nucleotides outside the gene matches: 4. The CDR3 is made up of 13 amino acids. In germline, CDR1 is SGHNT, CDR2 YYREEE (reference sequence). The CDR3 sequence is CASRQGLADEQFF. CDR3 nucleotide sequence: TGTGCCAGCAGACAAGGACTAGCGGATGAGCAGTTCTTC.

V usage is TRBV12-3 or TRBV12-4 and J usage is TRBJ1-3, with D hard to call. Trimming took 8 bases from V and 4 from J, leaving 9 bases between them. The CDR3 is 12 amino acids. CDR3 DNA: TGTGCCAGCCGAGCGCGCGGAAACACCATATATTTT. Residues: CASRARGNTIYF.

This clonotype was picked up many times. V gene TRBV3-1 combines with J gene TRBJ2-1, with 7 bases lining up with TRBD1. Trimming removed 5 bases from V and 9 bases from J; junction bases left unmatched: 13. Germline assignment: CDR1 LGHDT and CDR2 YNNKEL (reference sequence). There are 15 residues in the CDR3. The CDR3 protein is CASSVTGVDLGEQFF. CDR3 in DNA: TGTGCCAGCAGCGTTACAGGGGTCGATCTCGGTGAGCAGTTCTTC.

This clonotype was detected many times. This chain links TRBV6-1 with TRBJ1-2; 9 nucleotides align to TRBD1. The CDR3 covers 13 residues. The V gene's germline CDR1 is MNHNS and CDR2 SASEGT. Trimming at V came to 7 bases and at J to 7 bases, leaving 7 bases not matched to a gene. CDR3 nucleotides: TGTGCCAGCAACGACAGGGGGTTATTTGGCTACACCTTC. As protein: CASNDRGLFGYTF.

The chain has TRBV7-9 and TRBJ1-6; 8 nucleotides agree with TRBD1. V was pared by 4 bases and J by 5 bases, with 4 bases of the junction left unmatched. The CDR3 extends over 15 amino acids. CDR1 and CDR2 (germline): SEHNR, FQNEAQ (reference sequence). CDR3 in amino acids: CASSSTGEDNSPLHF. CDR3 DNA sequence: TGTGCCAGCAGCTCGACAGGGGAGGATAATTCACCCCTCCACTTT.

A remark on this clonotype: With a much larger clone just one base away, this may be a read error. This chain uses TRBV28 with TRBJ2-3, with 8 bases identical to TRBD2. Germline CDR1 and CDR2: MDHEN and SYDVKM. The CDR3 contains 15 residues. The CDR3 DNA reads as TGTGCCAGCTGTTTACGGACTAGCCTCACAGATACGCAGTATTTT. It specifies CASCLRTSLTDTQYF.

The J gene is TRBJ2-5, the V gene TRBV20-1; D perhaps matches TRBD2 (7 bases). Trimming cost V 4 bases and J 4 bases, with 13 bases left between them. CDR1 is DFQATT, CDR2 SNEGSKA, per germline (reference sequence). This CDR3 spans 13 amino acids. The CDR3 DNA reads TGCAGTGCTACGGCGGGGGCCAGAGAGACCCAGTACTTC. Its protein is CSATAGARETQYF.